Detailed here is one TCR beta chain. Its antigen remains unknown. Here immunoSEQ multiplex PCR was the method, and the copy in TCRdb shows in-frame clones only, minus some. Among tens of thousands of clones listed, 90% to 96% were seen once. The V end lost 3 bases, the J end lost 9 bases, and 6 bases lay between the germline ends. The germline V gene has CDR1 SNHLY and CDR2 FYNNEI. CDR3 length: 11 amino acids. Time point reported: recipient sample about 28 days before transplant, after cytoreduction. This sample was included in a study of T cell clonotyping in hematopoietic cell transplantation. As for the study in general: Recipient samples before transplant were obtained post-cytoreduction. Overall study findings and caveats: Recipient TCR diversity dropped after transplant; expanded clonotypes rose from day 30 to 180. At the given depth, recipient repertoires were over 95% de novo clonotypes. Higher Inverse Simpson Index values in graft donor and pretransplant recipient predicted broader posttransplant TCR diversity.

The rearrangement uses TRBV2 and TRBJ2-1; D is unclear. The material was peripheral blood mononuclear cells, obtained before stem cell transplant. This TCR was recovered from a woman in her forties or fifties with acute myeloid leukemia. Some clones in this sample may be carry-over from other donors' samples. The CDR3 sequence is CASSDEFEQFF. As DNA, the CDR3 is TGTGCCAGCAGTGACGAGTTTGAGCAGTTCTTC.